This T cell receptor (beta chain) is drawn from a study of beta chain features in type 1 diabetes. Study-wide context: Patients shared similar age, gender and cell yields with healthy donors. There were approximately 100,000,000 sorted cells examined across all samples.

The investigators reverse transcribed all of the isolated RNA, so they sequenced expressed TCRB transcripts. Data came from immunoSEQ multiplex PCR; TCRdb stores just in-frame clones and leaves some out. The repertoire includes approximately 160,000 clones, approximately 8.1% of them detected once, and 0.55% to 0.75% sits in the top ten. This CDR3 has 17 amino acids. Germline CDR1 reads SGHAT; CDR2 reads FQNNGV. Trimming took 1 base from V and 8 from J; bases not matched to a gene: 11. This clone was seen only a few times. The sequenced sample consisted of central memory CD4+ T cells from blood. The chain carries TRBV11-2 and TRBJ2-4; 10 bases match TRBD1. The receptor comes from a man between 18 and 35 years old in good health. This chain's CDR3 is CASSLGAPGQGLYIQYF. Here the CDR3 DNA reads TGTGCCAGCAGCTTAGGGGCACCGGGACAGGGGTTATACATTCAGTACTTC.